One sample yielded the 15 T cell receptor beta chains listed below, sequenced in a study of OX40 agonist ivuxolimab in advanced cancers. This table comes from immunoSEQ multiplex PCR, and its TCRdb copy is limited to in-frame clones, with some not included. Of roughly 98,000 clones in the sample, just under 85% were seen once. The specimen was CD4+ or CD8+ T cells sorted from blood, collected in a trial of the OX40 agonist ivuxolimab. These receptors were obtained from an adult with an advanced solid tumor such as melanoma, head and neck, liver or kidney cancer.

Only one count was recorded for this clone. The chain joins TRBV14 to TRBJ1-3; possibly TRBD1 for D (6 bases). The CDR3 spans 15 residues. V was shortened by 4 bases and J by 3 bases, with 13 bases between the two germline ends. Germline V gives CDR1 SGHDN, CDR2 FVKESK. Here the CDR3 reads CASSLIRGGGNTIYF. The CDR3 DNA is TGTGCCAGCAGCCTTATCAGGGGAGGTGGAAACACCATATATTTT.

The chain is built from TRBV5-1 and TRBJ1-3, with 7 positions matching TRBD1. V trimming: 4 bases; J trimming: 0 bases; junction bases outside the gene matches: 10. CDR3 length: 17 amino acids. The germline gives CDR1 SGHRS, CDR2 YFSETQ. For the CDR3, the DNA is TGCGCCAGCAGCGGAGACACCAGGGGGGACTCTGGAAACACCATATATTTT. Its translation is CASSGDTRGDSGNTIYF.

The V call is TRBV4-3, the J call TRBJ2-1; 7 positions agree with TRBD2. This CDR3 region has 18 residues. Germline V gene data show CDR1 as LGHNA and CDR2 as YSLEER. With 0 bases clipped from V and 5 bases from J, the junction kept 13 bases outside the gene matches. As DNA, the CDR3 is TGCGCCAGCAGCCAAGATCCAGGAGGTAGCGGGTCCAACAATGAGCAGTTCTTC. It specifies CASSQDPGGSGSNNEQFF.

The rearrangement links TRBV19 to TRBJ2-2; a weak D match, TRBD2 (5 bases). The germline CDR1 and CDR2 sequences are LNHDA and SQIVND (reference sequence). V was trimmed by 5 bases and J by 4 bases, leaving 26 bases between them. The CDR3 has 19 residues. The CDR3 protein is CASSFLLGGPGSATGELFF. The CDR3 DNA sequence: TGTGCCAGTAGTTTTCTCCTAGGAGGCCCGGGGAGTGCCACCGGGGAGCTGTTTTTT.

The V call is TRBV11-2, the J call TRBJ2-1; the D gene is possibly TRBD2 (7 bases). The V gene lost 1 base and the J gene lost 8 bases, with 9 bases spanning the gap. Germline V gene data show CDR1 as SGHAT and CDR2 as FQNNGV. This CDR3 is built from 13 residues. In nucleotides, the CDR3 is TGTGCCAGCAGCTTAGGGGGGGGCTATGAGCAGTTCTTC. This gives the protein CASSLGGGYEQFF.

The V gene is TRBV11-2, the J gene TRBJ2-1, with TRBD1 matching over 7 bases. V shed 5 bases and J 8 bases; nucleotides not matched to a gene: 12. CDR3 length equals 15 residues. Germline V gives CDR1 SGHAT, CDR2 FQNNGV. The CDR3: CASSLHRGRGDEQFF. CDR3 DNA: TGTGCCAGCAGCCTGCACAGGGGTCGAGGGGATGAGCAGTTCTTC.

V usage is TRBV21-1 and J usage is TRBJ2-3; the DNA was not used to check the table's D call, TRBD1. TRBV21-1 is listed as a pseudogene. The CDR3 is 16 amino acids. The CDR3 DNA reads as TGTGCCAGCAGCAAAAGGGGACAGGGACCCACAGATACGCAGTATTTT. Protein sequence: CASSKRGQGPTDTQYF.

This chain connects TRBV28 to TRBJ2-7; D is possibly TRBD1 (6 bases). This CDR3 contains 14 residues. V dropped 4 bases and J dropped 3 bases, with 13 bases sitting between them. Germline assignment: CDR1 MDHEN and CDR2 SYDVKM. CDR3 amino acids: CASSYADRSYEQYF. Written as DNA, the CDR3 is TGTGCCAGCAGTTACGCCGACAGGAGCTACGAGCAGTACTTC.

V is TRBV28 and J is TRBJ2-1, with D unclear. Trimming took 4 bases from V and 9 from J, leaving 10 bases between them. CDR1 and CDR2 from the germline V gene are MDHEN and SYDVKM. The CDR3 length is 12 residues. CDR3 sequence (DNA): TGTGCCAGCAGTTCCGATAGGGTTGAGCAGTTCTTC. The encoded protein is CASSSDRVEQFF.

This clone has a single count. The J gene is TRBJ1-4, the V gene TRBV4-3, with 9 bases lining up with TRBD1. The V and J ends lost 2 bases and 8 bases, in that order; junction bases with no gene match: 12. Germline CDR1 LGHNA, CDR2 YSLEER. CDR3 length equals 17 residues. CDR3 sequence (DNA): TGCGCCAGCAGCCAATTAGGGTCGCGGGACAGGGAGGAAAAACTGTTTTTT. This gives the protein CASSQLGSRDREEKLFF.

This chain connects TRBV10-3 to TRBJ2-4; 7 bases fit TRBD1. The trim removed 5 bases at V and 0 bases at J, leaving 4 bases unmatched. Germline lookup yields CDR1 ENHRY and CDR2 SYGVKD. This CDR3 is 15 amino acids long. The CDR3 nucleotides read TGTGCCATCAGTCATAGGACAGGAGCCAAAAACATTCAGTACTTC. It codes for CAISHRTGAKNIQYF.

The chain recombines TRBV19 with TRBJ2-3; D is possibly TRBD2 (6 bases). V lost 5 bases and J lost 10, with 13 bases in between. The CDR3 runs to 12 residues. Germline V lookup: CDR1 LNHDA, CDR2 SQIVND (reference sequence). The CDR3 bases are TGTGCCAGTAGTTCGACTAGTCCCCCGCAGTATTTT. As protein: CASSSTSPPQYF.

The table lists this clone with a few counts. The chain couples TRBV7-7 to TRBJ2-2; D may be TRBD1 or TRBD2 (5 bases each). Trimming took off 6 bases at V and 3 bases at J, with 11 bases between the two ends. The CDR3 totals 14 residues. Germline loops: CDR1 SSHAT, CDR2 FNYEAQ (reference sequence). CDR3 region: CASSAGTHTGELFF. DNA of the CDR3: TGTGCCAGCAGTGCCGGGACCCACACCGGGGAGCTGTTTTTT.

The V call is TRBV6-6, the J call TRBJ2-5; D tentatively fits TRBD1 or TRBD2 (5 bases each). The CDR3 loop spans 15 amino acids. CDR1 and CDR2 (germline): MNHNY, SVGAGI (reference sequence). Deletions cut 4 bases from V and 0 bases from J, with 12 bases between. CDR3 sequence: CASSSPGAYQETQYF. The CDR3 region has the DNA TGTGCCAGCAGTTCTCCCGGGGCCTACCAAGAGACCCAGTACTTC.

J is TRBJ2-1 and V is TRBV4-1; TRBD2 might be the D (6 bases). The CDR3 has 16 residues. Trimming took off 4 bases at V and 8 bases at J, with 21 bases between the two ends. Germline CDR1 is MGHRA and CDR2 is YSYEKL. The CDR3 nucleotides are TGCGCCAGCAGCCCTATAGCAATTATAGCGGTCTATGAGCAGTTCTTC. Amino acids: CASSPIAIIAVYEQFF.